This TCR beta chain was sequenced for a study of OX40 agonist ivuxolimab in advanced cancers. The overall study: An anti-OX40 (CD134) antibody with agonistic activity, ivuxolimab, was administered to patients.

The table came from immunoSEQ multiplex PCR; TCRdb's copy has only in-frame clones and leaves some out. The sample shows over 75,000 clones, 87% of them seen only once. Sequences were derived from CD4+ or CD8+ T cells sorted from blood, sampled in a trial of the OX40 agonist ivuxolimab. The origin of this receptor is an adult with an advanced solid tumor such as melanoma, head and neck, liver or kidney cancer.

Written as DNA, the CDR3 is TGTGCCAGCTCACCATTTCGCGAGACCCAGTACTTC. Residues: CASSPFRETQYF. The rearrangement uses TRBV18 and TRBJ2-5; no clear D gene. CDR1 is KGHSH and CDR2 is LQKENI in the germline V gene. The CDR3 runs to 12 residues. V was cut by 2 bases and J by 5 bases, with 6 bases left in between.